The 8 T cell receptor beta chains given below trace back to one sample, sequenced in a study of PD-1 blockade in classical Hodgkin lymphoma (dated by TCRdb to 2020 to 2022). The protocol used for the library was the immunoSEQ multiplex PCR assay. This immuneACCESS table, as held by TCRdb, lists in-frame sequences with V and J called but not all clones. Of the missing ones, under half trace to an unresolved V gene in checked studies; the others have no known cause. The sample table records 25,000 to 35,000 clones; around four fifths of these occur just once. The ten largest make up about 20% of the sample. The time point label here, explained by the study, means: cycle 2 day 1 (C2D1) of nivolumab. All trial patients had relapsed after autologous stem cell transplantation, with cohorts A, B and C differing in prior brentuximab vedotin exposure. The material was peripheral blood mononuclear cells (PBMCs), obtained before the second cycle of nivolumab. The receptors here all came from a human donor with classical Hodgkin lymphoma.

CDR3 in DNA: TGTGCCAGCAGTCCTCTTCGCACAGGGGACATTTACGAGCAGTACTTC. Translated, it gives CASSPLRTGDIYEQYF. V is TRBV27 and J is TRBJ2-7, with TRBD1 identical over 7 bases. V lost 5 bases to trimming and J lost 4 bases; unmatched junction nucleotides: 14. This CDR3 has 16 amino acids. CDR1 MNHEY and CDR2 SMNVEV come from the germline V gene (reference sequence).

This chain uses TRBV4-3 with TRBJ2-3; D possibly corresponds to TRBD1 (5 bases). The CDR3 sequence is 18 residues long. Germline CDR1 is LGHNA and CDR2 is YSLEER. The germline V and J ends were trimmed by 1 base and 0 bases, with 17 bases remaining between them. The CDR3 sequence: CASSQGAGRTPSTDTQYF. The CDR3, as DNA: TGCGCCAGCAGCCAAGGGGCAGGGCGTACGCCTAGCACAGATACGCAGTATTTT.

V is TRBV19 and J is TRBJ2-1, with 13 bases identical to TRBD2. In germline, CDR1 is LNHDA, CDR2 SQIVND (reference sequence). The V and J ends lost 6 bases and 4 bases, in that order; junction bases with no gene match: 6. The CDR3 sequence is 16 residues long. CDR3 DNA: TGTGCCAGTAGGCAACAACTAGCGGGGGGGTACAATGAGCAGTTCTTC. This sequence encodes CASRQQLAGGYNEQFF.

This rearrangement joins TRBV5-1 to TRBJ1-1, with 7 positions matching TRBD1. Per germline, CDR1 SGHRS and CDR2 YFSETQ. The ends lost 0 bases at V and 0 bases at J; junction bases unmatched: 8. The CDR3 loop spans 17 amino acids. The CDR3 DNA sequence: TGCGCCAGCAGCTTGGCAGGCACAGGGGTTATGAACACTGAAGCTTTCTTT. Protein: CASSLAGTGVMNTEAFF.

The chain carries TRBV29-1 and TRBJ2-3; tentatively, D is TRBD1 (6 bases). The length of the CDR3 is 14 residues. Trimming removed 3 bases at V and 3 bases at J, with 13 bases between. Germline assignment: CDR1 SQVTM and CDR2 ANQGSEA. The CDR3 DNA is TGCAGCGTTGACCACCCGCAGGGGACAGATACGCAGTATTTT. This translates into CSVDHPQGTDTQYF.

This clone was picked up one time. V usage is TRBV11-2 and J usage is TRBJ1-2, with 11 bases lining up with TRBD1. V gave up 5 bases and J gave up 7 bases; unmatched junction bases: 6. This CDR3 is built from 14 residues. CDR1 and CDR2 from the germline V gene are SGHAT and FQNNGV. The CDR3 is CASSPDRGPVGYTF. The CDR3 region has the DNA TGTGCCAGCAGCCCGGACAGGGGGCCGGTTGGCTACACCTTC.

J is TRBJ1-2 and V is TRBV29-1; a possible D gene is TRBD1 (5 bases). V lost 2 bases, J lost 5 bases, and 15 bases lay in between. Germline values: CDR1 SQVTM, CDR2 ANQGSEA. The CDR3 sequence is 14 residues long. The CDR3 here is CSVEPGPPGYGYTF. The CDR3 region has the DNA TGCAGCGTTGAACCAGGACCGCCAGGGTATGGCTACACCTTC.

The chain is built from TRBV19 and TRBJ1-1, with unresolved D. CDR1 is LNHDA and CDR2 is SQIVND in the germline V gene (reference sequence). Trimming shortened V by 8 bases and J by 0 bases, and 10 bases separated the two germline ends. The CDR3 runs to 13 residues. CDR3 in amino acids: CASRRTMNTEAFF. In DNA form, the CDR3 reads TGTGCCAGTCGAAGGACTATGAACACTGAAGCTTTCTTT.